The entry below gives a single T cell receptor beta chain sequence along with its context. V was clipped by 8 bases and J by 0 bases, with 14 bases between them. CDR3 length: 15 residues. CDR1 MDHEN and CDR2 SYDVKM come from the germline V gene. The data stem from a study of T cell changes during pregnancy in multiple sclerosis. Sequencing was performed with immunoSEQ multiplex PCR; in TCRdb, only in-frame clones are kept and a portion is missing. The sample contains around 52,000 clones, around nine tenths of which appear only once. Material for sequencing was peripheral blood from another person, used as feeder cells. This TCR was recovered from a human donor whose cells served as feeder cells for cultures in a pregnancy study. V is TRBV28 and J is TRBJ1-5; perhaps TRBD1 as D (5 bases). CDR3 amino acids: CASVGGGYSNQPQHF. The CDR3 nucleotides are TGTGCCAGCGTGGGGGGAGGATATAGCAATCAGCCCCAGCATTTT. Variable domain in full (rest from reference TRBV28 and TRBJ1-5): DVKVTQSSRYLVKRTGEKVFLECVQDMDHENMFWYRQDPGLGLRLIYFSYDVKMKEKGDIPEGYSVSREKKERFSLILESASTNQTSMYLCASVGGGYSNQPQHFGDGTRLSIL.